Each of the 9 T cell receptor beta chains below was sequenced from the same sample in a study of blood T cell repertoires in COVID-19. Using immunoSEQ multiplex PCR, the repertoire was profiled, and TCRdb retains in-frame clones only, with some absent. The table has around 290,000 clones, 75% to 90% seen once. Sequenced input: peripheral blood. The receptors shown here come from a woman aged 70-85 years with COVID-19, enrolled during active disease.

This chain connects TRBV7-9 to TRBJ1-4; weak D call: TRBD1 (6 bases). Trimming removed 5 bases at V and 8 bases at J, with 15 bases between. Germline CDR1 is SEHNR and CDR2 is FQNEAQ (reference sequence). The CDR3 has 14 amino acids. The CDR3 nucleotides read TGTGCCAGCAGCGAGGGGACATCAGAAGAAAAACTGTTTTTT. Translating it yields CASSEGTSEEKLFF.

The chain recombines TRBV27 with TRBJ1-1; tentative D call: TRBD1 (6 bases). The CDR3 spans 15 residues. Germline V gives CDR1 MNHEY, CDR2 SMNVEV (reference sequence). V lost 5 bases and J lost 4, with 17 bases in between. The DNA of the CDR3 is TGTGCCAGCAGTAAACTAGGGGGTTTAAGCACTGAAGCTTTCTTT. Protein sequence: CASSKLGGLSTEAFF.

V and J are TRBV19 and TRBJ1-2; 8 bases are shared with TRBD1. CDR1 is LNHDA and CDR2 is SQIVND in the germline V gene (reference sequence). V lost 7 bases, J lost 5 bases, and 6 bases stayed unmatched. The CDR3 loop spans 13 amino acids. The DNA of the CDR3 is TGTGCCAGTACCAAGGACAGGGTGTATGGCTACACCTTC. Amino acid sequence: CASTKDRVYGYTF.

This chain connects TRBV19 to TRBJ2-7, with a weak D call TRBD1 (5 bases). Trimming shortened V by 1 base and J by 2 bases, and 9 bases separated the two germline ends. The CDR3 extends over 14 amino acids. Germline V gives CDR1 LNHDA, CDR2 SQIVND (reference sequence). The CDR3, as DNA: TGTGCCAGTAGTATAGGACAGCCTACCTACGAGCAGTACTTC. Amino acids: CASSIGQPTYEQYF. The full variable domain, rest sourced from reference TRBV19 and TRBJ2-7, is DGGITQSPKYLFRKEGQNVTLSCEQNLNHDAMYWYRQDPGQGLRLIYYSQIVNDFQKGDIAEGYSVSREKKESFPLTVTSAQKNPTAFYLCASSIGQPTYEQYFGPGTRLTVT.

The chain has TRBV24-1 and TRBJ2-7; TRBD2 agrees at 14 bases. CDR3 length: 16 residues. Per germline, CDR1 KGHDR and CDR2 SFDVKD. Germline trimming cut 2 bases from V and 4 bases from J; bases unmatched to any gene: 3. This chain's CDR3 is CATSDSRLAGGYEQYF. In DNA form, the CDR3 reads TGTGCCACCAGTGATTCGCGACTAGCGGGGGGGTACGAGCAGTACTTC.

This clone has a handful of counts. The J gene is TRBJ2-2, the V gene TRBV2; 13 positions match TRBD2. V was pared by 4 bases and J by 5 bases, with 4 bases of the junction left unmatched. In germline, CDR1 is SNHLY, CDR2 FYNNEI. This CDR3 is 16 amino acids long. CDR3 in DNA: TGTGCCAGCAGTGGGACTAGCGGGGGCAGTACCGGGGAGCTGTTTTTT. Its translation: CASSGTSGGSTGELFF.

This chain links TRBV4-3 with TRBJ1-2; 7 nucleotides align to TRBD1. Trimming at V came to 4 bases and at J to 3 bases, leaving 11 bases not matched to a gene. The CDR3 runs to 16 residues. The germline CDR1 and CDR2 sequences are LGHNA and YSLEER. CDR3 sequence (DNA): TGCGCCAGCAGCCTCCAAGGGAGCAGGGGGGACTATGGCTACACCTTC. It specifies CASSLQGSRGDYGYTF.

This clone was seen a handful of times. The chain recombines TRBV10-3 with TRBJ1-2; D unclear. V dropped 3 bases and J dropped 8 bases, with 19 bases sitting between them. The CDR3 loop spans 15 amino acids. Per germline, CDR1 ENHRY and CDR2 SYGVKD. CDR3 DNA sequence: TGTGCCATCAGTGATATGAGAGGGCACCAGATGGGCTACACCTTC. As protein: CAISDMRGHQMGYTF.

This sequence joins TRBV3-1 (or the pseudogene TRBV3-2) and TRBJ1-3; maybe TRBD1 (5 bases). V was clipped by 1 base and J by 6 bases, with 13 bases between them. The CDR3 runs to 15 residues. Germline CDR1 LGHDT, CDR2 YNNKEL (reference sequence). For the CDR3, the DNA is TGTGCCAGCAGCCAAGGGCTGACGGGGGAAAACACCATATATTTT. Residues: CASSQGLTGENTIYF.